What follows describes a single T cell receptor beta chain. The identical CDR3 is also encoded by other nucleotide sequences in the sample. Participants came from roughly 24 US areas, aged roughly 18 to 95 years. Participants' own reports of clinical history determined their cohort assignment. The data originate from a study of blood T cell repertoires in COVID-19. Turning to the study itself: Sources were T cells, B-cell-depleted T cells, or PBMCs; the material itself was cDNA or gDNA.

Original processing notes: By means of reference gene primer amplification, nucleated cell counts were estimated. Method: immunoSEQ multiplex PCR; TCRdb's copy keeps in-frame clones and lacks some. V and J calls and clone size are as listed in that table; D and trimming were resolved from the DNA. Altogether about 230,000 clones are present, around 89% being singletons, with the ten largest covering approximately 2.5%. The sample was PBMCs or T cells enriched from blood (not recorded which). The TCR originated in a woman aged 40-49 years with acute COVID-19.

The CDR3 nucleotides read TGCGCCAGCAGCTTGCAGGGGAACACTGAAGCTTTCTTT. Translating gives CASSLQGNTEAFF. This sequence joins TRBV5-1 and TRBJ1-1; D might be TRBD1 (5 bases). V dropped 1 base and J dropped 1 base, with 5 bases sitting between them. Germline-derived CDR1 and CDR2 are SGHRS and YFSETQ. The CDR3 contains 13 residues.